Below, 28 T cell receptor beta chains from the same sample are listed, as sequenced in a study of shared clonotypes between healthy human individuals. CD45RO-negative cells were positively selected for CCR7, leaving out terminally differentiated effector memory CD45RA+ cells. TCRdb's table, derived via immunoSEQ multiplex PCR, lists solely in-frame clones and lacks some. The sample lists about 2,200,000 clones, more than 85% seen once, with 1.5% to 2% in the top ten. Material: naive CD8+ T cells from PBMCs. These receptors all come from a man aged 18 to 29 in good health. Some clones in this sample may be carry-over from other donors' samples.

This sequence joins TRBV28 and TRBJ1-2; 7 bases are shared with TRBD1. Trimming took 6 bases from V and 2 from J; bases not matched to a gene: 12. This CDR3 comprises 16 residues. Germline values: CDR1 MDHEN, CDR2 SYDVKM. The CDR3 region is CASREGAKFWNYGYTF. The DNA of the CDR3 is TGTGCCAGCAGGGAGGGGGCTAAGTTTTGGAACTATGGCTACACCTTC.

The chain couples TRBV7-7 to TRBJ2-2, with 9 bases matching TRBD1. CDR1 is SSHAT, CDR2 FNYEAQ, per germline (reference sequence). V gave up 5 bases and J gave up 4 bases; unmatched junction bases: 11. CDR3 length equals 17 residues. The CDR3 protein is CASSQNRDRAGTGELFF. The DNA of the CDR3 is TGTGCCAGCAGCCAAAACCGGGACAGGGCTGGCACCGGGGAGCTGTTTTTT. Together with reference TRBV7-7 and TRBJ2-2, the CDR3 gives the full variable domain: GAGVSQSPRYKVTKRGQDVTLRCDPISSHATLYWYQQALGQGPEFLTYFNYEAQPDKSGLPSDRFSAERPEGSISTLTIQRTEQRDSAMYRCASSQNRDRAGTGELFFGEGSRLTVL.

V usage is TRBV19 and J usage is TRBJ1-1; no clear D gene. The CDR3 is made up of 14 amino acids. Between the trimmed V and J ends, which lost 6 bases and 0 bases, there was a span of 11 bases. Germline V CDR1 and CDR2: LNHDA, SQIVND (reference sequence). Here the CDR3 DNA reads TGTGCCAGTAGGCTGGACGACCTGAACACTGAAGCTTTCTTT. Its protein product is CASRLDDLNTEAFF.

The rearrangement uses TRBV4-1 and TRBJ2-3; D may be TRBD2 (6 bases). Germline lookup yields CDR1 MGHRA and CDR2 YSYEKL. Trimming took off 3 bases at V and 3 bases at J, with 16 bases between the two ends. CDR3 size: 16 residues. The CDR3: CASSQGLGGWTDTQYF. The CDR3 bases are TGCGCCAGCAGCCAGGGTCTGGGGGGTTGGACAGATACGCAGTATTTT.

This clone was seen a few times. The rearrangement joins TRBV9 to TRBJ1-1; D is unclear. The CDR3 sequence is 15 residues long. Trimming took 1 base from V and 1 from J, leaving 11 bases between them. Germline V gene lookup returns CDR1 SGDLS and CDR2 YYNGEE. CDR3 nucleotides: TGTGCCAGCAGCGTATCGGGGTCCCGGAACACTGAAGCTTTCTTT. Protein: CASSVSGSRNTEAFF.

This clone was seen only once. The V gene is TRBV10-3, the J gene TRBJ2-7, with D uncertain. V was cut by 6 bases and J by 3 bases, with 12 bases left in between. This CDR3 is built from 13 residues. CDR1 is ENHRY and CDR2 is SYGVKD in the germline V gene. The CDR3 region has the DNA TGTGCCATCAGAGGGCCTGGATACTACGAGCAGTACTTC. Translated: CAIRGPGYYEQYF.

V and J are TRBV5-4 and TRBJ1-2; D is possibly TRBD1 (5 bases). Deletions cut 4 bases from V and 8 bases from J, with 18 bases between. The CDR3 loop spans 14 amino acids. Germline V gives CDR1 SGHNT, CDR2 YYREEE (reference sequence). The CDR3 coding sequence is TGTGCCAGCAGCGCACCAGGGTACCCGGGAGGCTACACCTTC. Translating gives CASSAPGYPGGYTF.

In its sample, this clone was seen once. The chain links TRBV6-9 to TRBJ2-7, with D possibly TRBD2 on 5 matching bases. The germline gives CDR1 MNHGY, CDR2 SVAAGI. The V end was cut by 4 bases, the J end by 4 bases, with 14 bases between. CDR3 length: 14 residues. The CDR3 here is CASSWPGRIYEQYF. Written as DNA, the CDR3 is TGTGCCAGCAGTTGGCCGGGGAGAATATACGAGCAGTACTTC.

This clone was seen more than once but under ten times. The rearrangement links TRBV5-5 to TRBJ1-1, with D possibly matching TRBD1 (5 bases). This CDR3 is 14 amino acids long. Trimming took off 0 bases at V and 10 bases at J, with 16 bases between the two ends. CDR1 and CDR2 from the germline V gene are SGHKS and YYEKEE (reference sequence). CDR3: CASSLAEGSTGAFF. The CDR3 DNA is TGTGCCAGCAGCTTGGCCGAGGGGAGTACGGGAGCTTTCTTT.

The chain couples TRBV9 to TRBJ1-4; the D gene is possibly TRBD1 (6 bases). CDR3 size: 17 residues. V lost 4 bases and J lost 7, with 23 bases in between. Germline CDR1 SGDLS, CDR2 YYNGEE. Written as DNA, the CDR3 is TGTGCCAGCAGCCCGGGACTCCTAAGGGGGTTTGGTGAAAAACTGTTTTTT. Residues: CASSPGLLRGFGEKLFF. Full variable domain (outside the CDR3, taken from reference TRBV9 and TRBJ1-4): DSGVTQTPKHLITATGQRVTLRCSPRSGDLSVYWYQQSLDQGLQFLIQYYNGEERAKGNILERFSAQQFPDLHSELNLSSLELGDSALYFCASSPGLLRGFGEKLFFGSGTQLSVL.

The chain is built from TRBV27 and TRBJ2-1; D is ambiguous. From germline, CDR1 is MNHEY and CDR2 SMNVEV (reference sequence). CDR3 length equals 13 residues. Trimming shortened V by 3 bases and J by 8 bases, and 11 bases separated the two germline ends. The CDR3 nucleotides read TGTGCCAGCAGTTTGAGCCCTTACCATGAGCAGTTCTTC. Translation: CASSLSPYHEQFF.

This sequence joins TRBV15 and TRBJ2-7; D is possibly TRBD2 (5 bases). Germline V lookup: CDR1 LNHNV, CDR2 YYDKDF (reference sequence). V was shortened by 5 bases and J by 7 bases, with 15 bases between the two germline ends. The CDR3 runs to 13 residues. CDR3 region: CATSRKSTGEQYF. The CDR3 nucleotides are TGTGCCACCAGCCGCAAAAGCACGGGAGAGCAGTACTTC.

This chain connects TRBV30 to TRBJ1-2, with 8 bases fitting TRBD1. Germline CDR1 GTSNPN, CDR2 SVGIG (reference sequence). CDR3 length equals 13 residues. The V and J ends lost 8 bases and 8 bases, in that order; junction bases with no gene match: 13. CDR3 nucleotide sequence: TGTGCCGCCCAACAGGGGGTAGCACAAGGCTACACCTTC. This encodes CAAQQGVAQGYTF.

This CDR3 reads CASSLAESEEGAGELFF. Here the CDR3 DNA reads TGTGCCAGCAGCTTAGCGGAGTCCGAAGAGGGGGCCGGGGAGCTGTTTTTT. The J gene is TRBJ2-2, the V gene TRBV7-9, with a weak D call TRBD1 (6 bases). Trimming removed 0 bases at V and 6 bases at J, with 17 bases between. The CDR3 has 17 residues. In germline, CDR1 is SEHNR, CDR2 FQNEAQ (reference sequence).

This chain links TRBV27 with TRBJ2-1; TRBD2 agrees at 8 bases. V was clipped by 7 bases and J by 8 bases; unmatched bases: 19. The CDR3 loop spans 17 amino acids. CDR1 MNHEY and CDR2 SMNVEV come from the germline V gene (reference sequence). CDR3 bases: TGTGCCAGCAAAATTTCCGTTGCTAGCGGGTACTCCGATGAGCAGTTCTTC. It yields the protein CASKISVASGYSDEQFF.

This chain connects TRBV19 to TRBJ2-1, with TRBD2 matching over 9 bases. From germline, CDR1 is LNHDA and CDR2 SQIVND (reference sequence). The junction had 7 bases not matched to a gene; V was cut back by 0 bases and J by 7 bases. The CDR3 consists of 16 residues. The CDR3 is CASSIEGRSGRNEQFF. In DNA, the CDR3 is TGTGCCAGTAGTATAGAGGGTCGGAGCGGGAGGAATGAGCAGTTCTTC.

For the CDR3, the DNA is TGTGCCAGCAGCGTAATGGCCGGGGATGAGCAGTTCTTC. This encodes CASSVMAGDEQFF. The genes are TRBV9 and TRBJ2-1; TRBD2 is a possible D gene (5 bases). Germline CDR1 and CDR2: SGDLS and YYNGEE. The CDR3 runs to 13 residues. V gave up 1 base and J gave up 8 bases, with 10 bases separating them.

The chain combines TRBV21-1 with TRBJ1-2. TRBV21-1 is tagged as a pseudogene. The CDR3 runs to 14 residues. The CDR3 DNA follows: TGTGCCAGCAGAATTGAGGTTGCCAACTATGGCTACACCTTC. The encoded protein is CASRIEVANYGYTF.

This rearrangement joins TRBV11-2 to TRBJ2-6, with D perhaps matching TRBD1 (6 bases). Germline CDR1 and CDR2: SGHAT and FQNNGV. The CDR3 runs 13 residues. The V end lost 5 bases, the J end lost 13 bases, and 15 bases lay between the germline ends. The CDR3 bases are TGTGCCAGCAGCAAGGACAGCCTTGGAGTCCTGACTTTC. Encoded protein: CASSKDSLGVLTF.

This rearrangement joins TRBV19 to TRBJ2-7; the D gene is possibly TRBD2 (5 bases). Trimming shortened V by 3 bases and J by 1 base, and 13 bases separated the two germline ends. The germline V gene has CDR1 LNHDA and CDR2 SQIVND (reference sequence). There are 15 residues in the CDR3. The CDR3 region has the DNA TGTGCCAGTAGTATTAACGGGGTCTCATCCTACGAGCAGTACTTC. The encoded protein is CASSINGVSSYEQYF.

Concerning this clone: This same CDR3 is encoded by further DNA sequences in the sample. The chain employs TRBV19 and TRBJ1-1; unclear D gene. This CDR3 contains 12 residues. Germline CDR1 is LNHDA and CDR2 is SQIVND (reference sequence). V was shortened by 2 bases and J by 2 bases, with 3 bases between the two germline ends. As DNA, the CDR3 is TGTGCCAGTAGTATACCCAACACTGAAGCTTTCTTT. As protein: CASSIPNTEAFF.

The V call is TRBV27, the J call TRBJ2-7; perhaps D is TRBD1 or TRBD2 (5 bases each). Trimming removed 8 bases from V and 6 bases from J, with 20 bases in between. Germline CDR1 reads MNHEY; CDR2 reads SMNVEV (reference sequence). CDR3 size: 14 residues. The DNA for the CDR3 is TGTGCCAGCGGCTGGGGGTCCGGCGTCGGCGAGCAGTACTTC. Residues: CASGWGSGVGEQYF.

V and J are TRBV5-1 and TRBJ2-6; 8 bases fit TRBD1. The germline CDR1 and CDR2 sequences are SGHRS and YFSETQ. The CDR3 loop spans 17 amino acids. Trimming took 4 bases from V and 0 from J; bases not matched to a gene: 6. CDR3 nucleotides: TGCGCCAGCAGCAAATGGGACAGGTCCTCTGGGGCCAACGTCCTGACTTTC. It encodes CASSKWDRSSGANVLTF. Full variable domain (rest looked up from reference TRBV5-1 and TRBJ2-6): KAGVTQTPRYLIKTRGQQVTLSCSPISGHRSVSWYQQTPGQGLQFLFEYFSETQRNKGNFPGRFSGRQFSNSRSEMNVSTLELGDSALYLCASSKWDRSSGANVLTFGAGSRLTVL.

DNA for the CDR3: TGTGCCAGCAGCGTAGATACTAGGTCGGTGAACACCGGGGAGCTGTTTTTT. Its protein is CASSVDTRSVNTGELFF. The rearrangement joins TRBV9 to TRBJ2-2; a possible D gene is TRBD2 (5 bases). CDR1 is SGDLS, CDR2 YYNGEE, per germline. The CDR3 totals 17 residues. The ends were cut back, 0 bases at V and 1 base at J, with 13 bases in the middle.

This chain links TRBV4-1 with TRBJ2-5; the D is unclear. The CDR3 totals 13 residues. Looked up from germline, CDR1 is MGHRA and CDR2 is YSYEKL. V lost 1 base, J lost 4 bases, and 7 bases lay in between. Here the CDR3 reads CASSQVGIETQYF. CDR3 nucleotide sequence: TGCGCCAGCAGCCAAGTAGGGATAGAGACCCAGTACTTC.

CDR3 nucleotides: TGTGCCAGCAGTGTACTAGGTTTGGGCCCCGCCGGGGAGACCCAGTACTTC. Translating it yields CASSVLGLGPAGETQYF. V is TRBV27 and J is TRBJ2-5; possibly TRBD2 for D (5 bases). There are 17 residues in the CDR3. V was cut by 5 bases and J by 5 bases, with 24 bases left in between. CDR1 is MNHEY and CDR2 is SMNVEV in the germline V gene (reference sequence).

This clone appeared once. The rearrangement joins TRBV27 to TRBJ2-1; TRBD2 is a possible D gene (5 bases). The CDR3 consists of 14 residues. Germline V gene sequence: CDR1 MNHEY, CDR2 SMNVEV (reference sequence). Trimming stripped 8 bases from V and 6 bases from J, with 17 bases between. As DNA, the CDR3 is TGTGCCAGCTCTATGGGAGCGCAACTCAATGAGCAGTTCTTC. Amino acids: CASSMGAQLNEQFF.

About this clone: Other DNA sequences in this specimen translate into the identical CDR3. The chain uses TRBV30 and TRBJ2-7; TRBD2 might be the D (5 bases). The ends were cut back, 3 bases at V and 3 bases at J, with 12 bases in the middle. The CDR3 totals 13 residues. Germline CDR1 reads GTSNPN; CDR2 reads SVGIG (reference sequence). As DNA, the CDR3 is TGTGCCTGGAGGACCTCCGGGGACTACGAGCAGTACTTC. Amino acid sequence: CAWRTSGDYEQYF.